The 32 T cell receptor beta chains given below trace back to one sample, sequenced in a study of T cell responses to AZD1222 COVID-19 vaccine (dated by TCRdb to the early 2020s). This specimen's time point label, interpreted: about 28 days (+/-7) after the second vaccine dose. The library was prepared using the immunoSEQ multiplex PCR assay. The source is immuneACCESS, and TCRdb retained only in-frame sequences with V and J called. Part of the clones is not carried over; for the studies checked, unresolved V genes explain less than half of this, and the remainder is unexplained. The sample profile shows 50,000 or so clones; over 75% of them were found once. Roughly 5% of the sample is taken by the ten largest. This sample comprised peripheral blood, obtained 28 days after the second AZD1222 dose. Receptors originate from an adult who received the AZD1222 COVID-19 vaccine.

There are a few counts of this clone. The chain recombines TRBV25-1 with TRBJ1-4; the D gene is possibly TRBD1 (6 bases). The CDR3 contains 16 residues. Germline V CDR1 and CDR2: MGHDK, SYGVNS. V shed 3 bases and J shed 1 base, with 12 bases lying between them. The DNA of the CDR3 is TGTGCCAGCAGTGATCTGGGGGCAGGAACTAATGAAAAACTGTTTTTT. Protein sequence: CASSDLGAGTNEKLFF.

The chain recombines TRBV10-1 with TRBJ2-7; 7 bases agree with TRBD1. The CDR3 spans 15 residues. Germline lookup yields CDR1 WNHNN and CDR2 SYGVQD (reference sequence). V trimming: 2 bases; J trimming: 4 bases; junction bases outside the gene matches: 8. The CDR3 nucleotides read TGCGCCAGCAGTGAGGGAAAGGGGGCTATATACGAGCAGTACTTC. Translated, it gives CASSEGKGAIYEQYF.

The chain couples TRBV21-1 to TRBJ2-7; TRBD1 reflects the table's D call only, with no check against the DNA. TRBV21-1 is an annotated pseudogene. The CDR3 is 15 residues long. The CDR3 DNA reads TGTGCCAGCAGCGCACCGGGACAGTGGGCCTACGAGCAGTACTTC. As protein: CASSAPGQWAYEQYF.

The rearrangement joins TRBV19 to TRBJ2-2; 8 bases agree with TRBD1. With V trimmed by 3 bases and J by 8 bases, 20 bases remained unmatched. CDR1 and CDR2 from the germline V gene are LNHDA and SQIVND (reference sequence). This CDR3 region has 19 residues. The CDR3 nucleotides are TGTGCCAGTAGTATCGGCCCGGGCCAGGGGGCAAAGTTGTTTGGGGAGCTGTTTTTT. Translation gives CASSIGPGQGAKLFGELFF. Drawing the rest from reference TRBV19 and TRBJ2-2, the complete variable domain is DGGITQSPKYLFRKEGQNVTLSCEQNLNHDAMYWYRQDPGQGLRLIYYSQIVNDFQKGDIAEGYSVSREKKESFPLTVTSAQKNPTAFYLCASSIGPGQGAKLFGELFFGEGSRLTVL.

The chain recombines TRBV3-1 (or the pseudogene TRBV3-2) with TRBJ2-3; possibly TRBD1 for D (6 bases). With 3 bases removed from V and 3 bases from J, the gap between germline ends came to 7 bases. Germline V gives CDR1 LGHDT, CDR2 YNNKEL (reference sequence). The CDR3 is 13 amino acids. The CDR3 is CASSHQGTDTQYF. The CDR3 DNA follows: TGTGCCAGCAGCCACCAGGGGACAGATACGCAGTATTTT.

This rearrangement joins TRBV5-1 to TRBJ1-6, with 8 bases lining up with TRBD1. J was trimmed by 7 bases and V by 4 bases; bases with no gene match: 7. The germline V gene has CDR1 SGHRS and CDR2 YFSETQ. The CDR3 contains 15 residues. CDR3 in amino acids: CASSATGGGNSPLHF. CDR3 coding DNA: TGCGCCAGCAGCGCTACAGGGGGAGGGAATTCACCCCTCCACTTT.

The chain is built from TRBV3-1 (or the pseudogene TRBV3-2) and TRBJ2-3, with D possibly matching TRBD1 (5 bases). Germline V gene sequence: CDR1 LGHDT, CDR2 YNNKEL (reference sequence). The V and J ends lost 4 bases and 0 bases respectively, with 11 bases between them. The CDR3 sequence is 15 residues long. The CDR3 nucleotides read TGTGCCAGCAGCCCCCGAAGGGGTAGCACAGATACGCAGTATTTT. Translated, it gives CASSPRRGSTDTQYF.

The CDR3 coding sequence is TGTGCCAGCAGCCAAGTTGGTGGGGAGCTGTTTTTT. Encoded protein: CASSQVGGELFF. The V call is TRBV3-1 (or the pseudogene TRBV3-2), the J call TRBJ2-2; D uncertain. Trimming left V 1 base short and J 8 bases short, with 5 bases between. The CDR3 is 12 residues long. Per the germline V gene, CDR1 is LGHDT and CDR2 is YNNKEL (reference sequence).

This clone was seen more than once but under ten times. The chain is built from TRBV7-9 and TRBJ1-1, with D possibly being TRBD1 (5 bases). V was shortened by 6 bases and J by 0 bases, with 20 bases between the two germline ends. The CDR3 extends over 17 amino acids. Germline CDR1 reads SEHNR; CDR2 reads FQNEAQ (reference sequence). The CDR3 protein is CASSQGQAIYMNTEAFF. The CDR3 region has the DNA TGTGCCAGCAGTCAGGGCCAGGCCATTTACATGAACACTGAAGCTTTCTTT.

The J gene is TRBJ2-3, the V gene TRBV11-3; weak D call: TRBD2 (6 bases). Germline loops: CDR1 SGHNT, CDR2 YENEEA. V lost 1 base to trimming and J lost 0 bases, with 8 bases between them. There are 15 residues in the CDR3. For the CDR3, the DNA is TGTGCCAGCAGCTTAGGCGGGGCTAGCACAGATACGCAGTATTTT. Protein product: CASSLGGASTDTQYF.

CDR3 amino acids: CATGPLHRLNTGELFF. The CDR3, as DNA: TGTGCCACGGGCCCTCTTCACAGACTTAACACCGGGGAGCTGTTTTTT. The gene calls are TRBV27 and TRBJ2-2; D unresolved. Trimming shortened V by 10 bases and J by 2 bases, and 20 bases separated the two germline ends. CDR3 length: 16 residues. In germline, CDR1 is MNHEY, CDR2 SMNVEV (reference sequence).

This clone was seen a few times. This chain links TRBV19 with TRBJ1-1; D is unclear. The CDR3 loop spans 15 amino acids. Between the trimmed V and J ends, which lost 0 bases and 1 base, there was a span of 9 bases. Germline loops: CDR1 LNHDA, CDR2 SQIVND (reference sequence). CDR3 protein: CASSIDRAENTEAFF. The CDR3 DNA follows: TGTGCCAGTAGTATAGATCGGGCAGAGAACACTGAAGCTTTCTTT.

The J gene is TRBJ1-2, the V gene TRBV7-8; D might be TRBD1 (6 bases). From germline, CDR1 is SGHVS and CDR2 FQNEAQ. Trimming shortened V by 1 base and J by 3 bases, and 15 bases separated the two germline ends. This CDR3 contains 16 residues. In DNA, the CDR3 is TGTGCCAGCAGCTTAGGGGGGGCAGGGTACGACTATGGCTACACCTTC. Its translation is CASSLGGAGYDYGYTF.

V and J are TRBV25-1 and TRBJ1-2, with D perhaps matching TRBD1 (5 bases). Trimming removed 6 bases from V and 3 bases from J, with 20 bases in between. The CDR3 is 16 amino acids. The V gene's germline CDR1 is MGHDK and CDR2 SYGVNS. The CDR3 here is CASSPPGLDMDYGYTF. For the CDR3, the DNA is TGTGCCAGCAGCCCTCCGGGGCTGGACATGGACTATGGCTACACCTTC.

The rearrangement joins TRBV25-1 to TRBJ1-2; TRBD1 is a possible D gene (6 bases). The CDR3 has 14 residues. Looked up from germline, CDR1 is MGHDK and CDR2 is SYGVNS. Trimming left V 4 bases short and J 6 bases short, with 15 bases between. The CDR3 DNA reads as TGTGCCAGCAGTGCCCACGGACAGTTTCATGGCTACACCTTC. Translated, it gives CASSAHGQFHGYTF.

This clone has only a few counts. The chain links TRBV7-8 to TRBJ1-4; D perhaps matches TRBD1 (6 bases). Germline CDR1 and CDR2: SGHVS and FQNEAQ. This CDR3 region has 15 residues. V was clipped by 2 bases and J by 8 bases, with 15 bases between them. CDR3 loop: CASSLLTGPAEKLFF. The CDR3 DNA follows: TGTGCCAGCAGCTTACTCACAGGGCCCGCGGAAAAACTGTTTTTT. Looking up the rest from reference TRBV7-8 and TRBJ1-4 gives the full variable domain: GAGVSQSPRYKVAKRGQDVALRCDPISGHVSLFWYQQALGQGPEFLTYFQNEAQLDKSGLPSDRFFAERPEGSVSTLKIQRTQQEDSAVYLCASSLLTGPAEKLFFGSGTQLSVL.

The chain couples TRBV5-8 to TRBJ2-5, with 7 nucleotides matching TRBD1. The CDR3 has 15 amino acids. Germline values: CDR1 SGHTS, CDR2 YDEGEE. V was clipped by 4 bases and J by 2 bases; unmatched bases: 8. The CDR3 loop is CASSVGQPKQETQYF. For the CDR3, the DNA is TGTGCCAGCAGCGTGGGACAGCCCAAACAAGAGACCCAGTACTTC.

In its sample, this clone was seen once. The gene calls are TRBV19 and TRBJ1-6, with D possibly TRBD1 on 5 matching bases. This CDR3 is built from 15 residues. V was trimmed by 3 bases and J by 8 bases, leaving 14 bases between them. The germline V gene has CDR1 LNHDA and CDR2 SQIVND (reference sequence). CDR3 loop: CASSMDEGGDSPLHF. As DNA, the CDR3 is TGTGCCAGTAGTATGGACGAGGGAGGGGATTCACCCCTCCACTTT. Drawing the rest from reference TRBV19 and TRBJ1-6, the complete variable domain is DGGITQSPKYLFRKEGQNVTLSCEQNLNHDAMYWYRQDPGQGLRLIYYSQIVNDFQKGDIAEGYSVSREKKESFPLTVTSAQKNPTAFYLCASSMDEGGDSPLHFGNGTRLTVT.

This chain joins TRBV11-2 and TRBJ1-1; the D gene is possibly TRBD1 (5 bases). CDR3 length equals 12 residues. Germline V gene lookup returns CDR1 SGHAT and CDR2 FQNNGV. V was shortened by 0 bases and J by 10 bases, with 9 bases between the two germline ends. The CDR3 region has the DNA TGTGCCAGCAGCTTAGAGGGACGCGGAGCTTTCTTT. As protein: CASSLEGRGAFF.

The CDR3 is CASSSASGGGGDTQYF. DNA for the CDR3: TGTGCCAGCAGCTCAGCTAGCGGGGGTGGTGGAGATACGCAGTATTTT. The genes are TRBV7-2 and TRBJ2-3, with 10 bases fitting TRBD2. V lost 4 bases, J lost 5 bases, and 9 bases stayed unmatched. CDR1 and CDR2 (germline): SGHTA, FQGNSA. This CDR3 is 16 amino acids long.

This clone was recorded a few times. V is TRBV15 and J is TRBJ1-1; D call uncertain. V was cut by 3 bases and J by 1 base, with 3 bases left in between. CDR1 and CDR2 from the germline V gene are LNHNV and YYDKDF (reference sequence). The CDR3 is made up of 12 amino acids. The CDR3 sequence is CATSRGNTEAFF. CDR3 DNA: TGTGCCACCAGCAGGGGGAACACTGAAGCTTTCTTT.

This chain joins TRBV7-2 and TRBJ1-2, with D hard to call. The CDR3 contains 18 residues. Looked up from germline, CDR1 is SGHTA and CDR2 is FQGNSA. The germline V and J ends were trimmed by 1 base and 4 bases, with 22 bases remaining between them. CDR3 DNA sequence: TGTGCCAGCAGCTTAGAGGGAGGGAAAGGCCCCTCTCGCTATGGCTACACCTTC. It encodes CASSLEGGKGPSRYGYTF.

The chain uses TRBV7-9 and TRBJ1-2, with unresolved D. Trimming took 4 bases from V and 8 from J, leaving 14 bases between them. Per germline, CDR1 SEHNR and CDR2 FQNEAQ (reference sequence). This CDR3 spans 13 amino acids. The DNA for the CDR3 is TGTGCCAGCAGCTCCCCTCTTGCGGAGGGCTACACCTTC. Amino acids: CASSSPLAEGYTF.

The gene calls are TRBV5-4 and TRBJ1-1; D gene ambiguous. The V and J ends lost 4 bases and 2 bases respectively, with 12 bases between them. The V gene's germline CDR1 is SGHNT and CDR2 YYREEE (reference sequence). CDR3 size: 14 residues. As DNA, the CDR3 is TGTGCCAGCAGCCCCGGCTTGGAAAACACTGAAGCTTTCTTT. Residues: CASSPGLENTEAFF.

In nucleotides, the CDR3 is TGTGCCAGCAGCGTAGGGAGAGGTGAGCAGTTCTTC. This translates into CASSVGRGEQFF. The chain joins TRBV9 to TRBJ2-1, with D hard to call. V lost 0 bases and J 9 bases, leaving 7 bases between the germline ends. Looked up from germline, CDR1 is SGDLS and CDR2 is YYNGEE. The CDR3 totals 12 residues.

This clone was seen a single time. V gene TRBV3-1 (or the pseudogene TRBV3-2) combines with J gene TRBJ2-7; 7 bases fit TRBD1. Trimming cost V 0 bases and J 2 bases; bases outside gene matches: 10. The CDR3 has 17 residues. Germline V gene data show CDR1 as LGHDT and CDR2 as YNNKEL (reference sequence). The CDR3 loop reads CASSQDSGQVGTYEQYF. The CDR3 coding sequence is TGTGCCAGCAGCCAAGACTCAGGACAGGTTGGAACCTACGAGCAGTACTTC.

The chain carries TRBV15 and TRBJ2-1; 9 bases are shared with TRBD1. Germline loops: CDR1 LNHNV, CDR2 YYDKDF (reference sequence). V lost 0 bases to trimming and J lost 8 bases; unmatched junction nucleotides: 8. This CDR3 has 16 amino acids. This CDR3 reads CATSRDQGTGPDEQFF. The CDR3 nucleotides are TGTGCCACCAGCAGAGATCAGGGGACAGGGCCTGATGAGCAGTTCTTC.

The chain couples TRBV30 to TRBJ2-7, with 7 bases fitting TRBD1. The CDR3 loop spans 13 amino acids. The V and J ends lost 1 base and 3 bases, in that order; junction bases with no gene match: 3. Germline V gene sequence: CDR1 GTSNPN, CDR2 SVGIG (reference sequence). The CDR3 DNA is TGTGCCTGGAGTGACCGGGACAGCTACGAGCAGTACTTC. Translating it yields CAWSDRDSYEQYF.

This chain links TRBV11-2 with TRBJ2-3; D gene unclear. The CDR3 contains 15 residues. Per the germline V gene, CDR1 is SGHAT and CDR2 is FQNNGV. V dropped 1 base and J dropped 4 bases, with 12 bases sitting between them. The CDR3 bases are TGTGCCAGCAGCTTAGTCTCGGGCAGACCAGATACGCAGTATTTT. This encodes CASSLVSGRPDTQYF.

This rearrangement joins TRBV6-5 to TRBJ2-7; 8 nucleotides line up with TRBD2. Germline V gives CDR1 MNHEY, CDR2 SVGAGI. The CDR3 is made up of 15 amino acids. The J segment lost 2 bases and the V segment lost 11 bases, leaving 14 bases of the junction unmatched. The CDR3 sequence: CAGGAGVGGTYEQYF. CDR3 sequence (DNA): TGTGCCGGGGGAGCGGGAGTAGGAGGAACCTACGAGCAGTACTTC.

The rearrangement joins TRBV5-1 to TRBJ2-3; D gene ambiguous. CDR3 size: 15 residues. Deletions cut 0 bases from V and 1 base from J, with 9 bases between. Looked up from germline, CDR1 is SGHRS and CDR2 is YFSETQ. CDR3: CASSLEGRGTDTQYF. The CDR3 nucleotides are TGCGCCAGCAGCTTGGAAGGTAGGGGCACAGATACGCAGTATTTT.

The rearrangement joins TRBV19 to TRBJ1-2; 8 bases line up with TRBD1. The J segment lost 2 bases and the V segment lost 5 bases, leaving 10 bases of the junction unmatched. In germline, CDR1 is LNHDA, CDR2 SQIVND (reference sequence). CDR3 length: 16 amino acids. The CDR3 region is CASSPPLGQGNYGYTF. Written as DNA, the CDR3 is TGTGCCAGTAGTCCTCCATTAGGACAGGGAAACTATGGCTACACCTTC.